This T cell receptor beta chain was observed in a study of shared clonotypes between healthy human individuals. V lost 4 bases and J lost 3; bases outside the gene matches: 0. The CDR3 is 13 residues long. Germline V CDR1 and CDR2: SEHNR, FQNEAQ (reference sequence). The authors' processing: ImmunoSEQ supplied junction-only sequences lacking quality scores, so filtering was different. Sequencing used immunoSEQ multiplex PCR; TCRdb keeps in-frame clones, though not all of them. V, J and clone size derive from that table, while D and trimming were established from the DNA sequence. The table has over 800,000 clones, 92% seen once. Only CD45RO-negative cells positively selected for CCR7 counted as naive CD8 cells, so terminally differentiated effector memory CD45RA+ cells were excluded.

This TCR was recovered from a man aged 30-40 years in good health. Sequenced material: naive CD8+ T cells sorted from blood. The rearrangement links TRBV7-9 to TRBJ2-7, with 10 bases that match TRBD1. This chain's CDR3 is CASSWTGGYEQYF. The CDR3 DNA is TGTGCCAGCAGCTGGACAGGGGGCTACGAGCAGTACTTC.